The clone carrying this T cell receptor (beta chain) was seen only a few times. The antigen is undetermined. V lost 4 bases, J lost 1 base, and 6 bases stayed unmatched. The CDR3 extends over 15 amino acids. The germline CDR1 and CDR2 sequences are LGHNA and YSLEER. All sorted populations exceeded 98% purity. The entry originates in a study of beta chain features in type 1 diabetes. All of the isolated RNA was reverse transcribed, so expressed TCRB transcripts were sequenced. This table comes from immunoSEQ multiplex PCR, and its TCRdb copy is limited to in-frame clones, with some not included. The repertoire holds 900,000 or so clones, with roughly 15% as singletons. General study results and limits: The naive, central memory and Treg TCRB repertoires showed an apparent similarity that was greater among patients than among healthy donors. At VDJ recombination sites, type 1 diabetes patients had fewer insertions and more deleted nucleotides.

The chain recombines TRBV4-3 with TRBJ2-7; 8 positions match TRBD1. The TCR comes from a woman under 30 in good health. Sample: naive CD4+ T cells from blood. The CDR3 here is CASSRRRTGSYEQYF. CDR3 DNA: TGCGCCAGCAGCCGACGAAGGACAGGGTCCTACGAGCAGTACTTC.